The source of this T cell receptor (beta chain) is a study of a mutant IDH1 vaccine in newly diagnosed glioma. On the study more broadly: The initiation of vaccination occurred 4-6 weeks after radiotherapy alone, or with temozolomide cycles.

Time point meaning: week 23, last vaccination. One vaccine dose held 300 ug of mutant IDH1 20-mer peptide and came with topical imiquimod. Produced via immunoSEQ multiplex PCR; TCRdb's table is partial and in-frame only. The table records approximately 79,000 clones, approximately 85% of them present only once. For this clone: Its target is unknown.

The sequencing used PBMCs, collected from a glioma patient whose treatment included an IDH1 peptide vaccine. This TCR was sampled from a woman in her forties or fifties with glioma.

The CDR3 bases are TGCGCCAGCAACCCGGGACAGGGGAGAAGGACTGAAGCTTTCTTT. It translates to CASNPGQGRRTEAFF. The gene calls are TRBV10-2 and TRBJ1-1; 10 bases map to TRBD1. With 7 bases clipped from V and 5 bases from J, the junction kept 10 bases outside the gene matches. Germline-derived CDR1 and CDR2 are WSHSY and SAAADI. The CDR3 has 15 amino acids.